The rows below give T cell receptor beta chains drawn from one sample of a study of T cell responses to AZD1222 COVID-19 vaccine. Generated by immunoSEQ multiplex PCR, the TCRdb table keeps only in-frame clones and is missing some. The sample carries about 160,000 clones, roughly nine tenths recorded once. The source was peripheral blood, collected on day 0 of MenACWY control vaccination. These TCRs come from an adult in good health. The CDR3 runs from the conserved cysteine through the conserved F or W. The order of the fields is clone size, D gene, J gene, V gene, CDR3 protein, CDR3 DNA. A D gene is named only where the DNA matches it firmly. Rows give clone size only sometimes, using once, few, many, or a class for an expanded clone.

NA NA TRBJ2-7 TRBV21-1 CASSLRTGENEQYF TGTGCCAGCAGCTTAAGGACAGGGGAGAACGAGCAGTACTTC
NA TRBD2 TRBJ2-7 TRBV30 CACTPDGAGVSGVYEQYF TGTGCCTGTACTCCGGACGGCGCGGGGGTTAGCGGGGTCTACGAGCAGTACTTC
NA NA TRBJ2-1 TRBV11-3 CASSLVNRNEQFF TGTGCCAGCAGCTTAGTAAACCGAAATGAGCAGTTCTTC
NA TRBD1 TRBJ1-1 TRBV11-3 CASSRPGTAWAEAFF TGTGCCAGCAGCCGGCCGGGGACAGCTTGGGCTGAAGCTTTCTTT
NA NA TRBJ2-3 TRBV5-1 CASSLAGSTDTQYF TGCGCCAGCAGCTTAGCGGGCAGCACAGATACGCAGTATTTT
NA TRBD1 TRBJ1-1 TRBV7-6 CASSTGIRDRGHTEAFF TGTGCCAGCAGCACAGGAATTAGAGACAGGGGGCACACTGAAGCTTTCTTT
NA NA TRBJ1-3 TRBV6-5 CASIEDSIGNTIYF TGTGCCAGCATAGAAGACAGCATTGGAAACACCATATATTTT
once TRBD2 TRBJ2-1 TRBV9 CASSLLAGAANEQFF TGTGCCAGCAGCCTACTAGCGGGAGCCGCCAATGAGCAGTTCTTC
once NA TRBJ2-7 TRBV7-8 CASSSNSYEQYF TGTGCCAGCAGCTCCAACTCCTACGAGCAGTACTTC
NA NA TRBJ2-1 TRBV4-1 CASSQEGSVAGLGEQFF TGCGCCAGCAGCCAAGAAGGGTCCGTCGCAGGGTTGGGGGAGCAGTTCTTC
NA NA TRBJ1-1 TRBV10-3 CAISEGDIGVNTEAFF TGTGCCATCAGTGAGGGAGATATTGGTGTGAACACTGAAGCTTTCTTT